A single TCR beta chain is shown here with its context. Its target is unknown. The identical CDR3 is also encoded by other nucleotide sequences in the sample. The data derive from a study of cytomegalovirus exposure and HLA in healthy donors. Whole-study results and caveats: CMV antigen specificity of a few CMV-associated chains was confirmed in vitro. Reports described diagnosis of cytomegalovirus status by the classifier as highly specific and sensitive. The study recorded fewer than 200 TCR beta chains that were cytomegalovirus-associated.

Germline V gives CDR1 SGHRS, CDR2 YFSETQ. The V gene end was trimmed by 0 bases and the J gene end by 1 base; junction bases not matched to a gene: 4. The CDR3 extends over 15 amino acids. Assay used: immunoSEQ multiplex PCR; TCRdb lists only in-frame clones, some missing. Found here are about 160,000 clones, around four fifths of them singletons; the top ten hold approximately 2.3%. The sequencing input was PBMCs. This chain uses TRBV5-1 with TRBJ2-7; 7 nucleotides match TRBD2. This sequence was found in a man younger than 45 in good health and CMV-seropositive. The CDR3 sequence: CASSLEASGSYEQYF. CDR3 nucleotide sequence: TGCGCCAGCAGCTTGGAGGCTAGCGGATCCTACGAGCAGTACTTC.